Listed here are 14 T cell receptor beta chains from one sample, sequenced in a study of early T cells in non-severe SARS-CoV-2 infection. TCRdb reprocessed the 5' RACE reads with MiXCR, giving one entry per CDR3 protein. Altogether about 110,000 distinct CDR3 sequences are present, around 10% being singletons, with the ten largest covering 6.5% to 8%. Sequencing input: whole blood. These receptors originate from an adult who was a healthcare worker with PCR-confirmed SARS-CoV-2 infection or an uninfected control (not recorded which).

The chain has TRBV20-1 and TRBJ2-3; TRBD2 is a possible D gene (6 bases). The germline gives CDR1 DFQATT, CDR2 SNEGSKA (reference sequence). The V end was cut by 3 bases, the J end by 14 bases, with 15 bases between. The CDR3 runs 11 residues. The CDR3 sequence is CSASSGEKVYF. The CDR3 bases are TGCAGTGCTAGTTCGGGGGAAAAGGTGTATTTT.

The chain couples TRBV20-1 to TRBJ2-1; TRBD2 matches at 9 bases. This CDR3 comprises 13 residues. V lost 4 bases, J lost 6 bases, and 4 bases stayed unmatched. The germline CDR1 and CDR2 sequences are DFQATT and SNEGSKA (reference sequence). CDR3 sequence: CSAKLAGGNEQFF. CDR3 bases: TGCAGTGCTAAACTAGCGGGCGGCAATGAGCAGTTCTTC.

This clonotype was observed a few times. V gene TRBV21-1 combines with J gene TRBJ2-6; the D call TRBD1 from the table was never checked on the DNA. TRBV21-1 is a listed pseudogene. CDR3 size: 18 residues. CDR3: CASSKSCRGTSGANVLTF. The CDR3, as DNA: TGTGCCAGCAGCAAATCTTGCCGGGGGACCTCCGGGGCCAACGTCCTGACTTTC.

The chain links TRBV15 to TRBJ2-3, with D unresolved. The length of the CDR3 is 15 residues. CDR1 is LNHNV, CDR2 YYDKDF, per germline (reference sequence). Trimming cost V 0 bases and J 2 bases, with 9 bases left between them. The CDR3 sequence is CATSRDGTLTDTQYF. For the CDR3, the DNA is TGTGCCACCAGCAGAGATGGAACACTCACAGATACGCAGTATTTT. The full variable domain, rest sourced from reference TRBV15 and TRBJ2-3, is DAMVIQNPRYQVTQFGKPVTLSCSQTLNHNVMYWYQQKSSQAPKLLFHYYDKDFNNEADTPDNFQSRRPNTSFCFLDIRSPGLGDTAMYLCATSRDGTLTDTQYFGPGTRLTVL.

This clonotype was detected ten times or more. The chain employs TRBV20-1 and TRBJ2-1, with a tentative D call TRBD2 (5 bases). CDR3 length equals 11 residues. V shed 7 bases and J shed 9 bases, with 13 bases lying between them. CDR1 DFQATT and CDR2 SNEGSKA come from the germline V gene (reference sequence). The CDR3 coding sequence is TGCAGTGGTCGCGGTCGGGGTGAGCAGTTCTTC. It codes for CSGRGRGEQFF.

The chain links TRBV14 to TRBJ2-3; 15 bases match TRBD2. V gave up 3 bases and J gave up 2 bases; unmatched junction bases: 12. From germline, CDR1 is SGHDN and CDR2 FVKESK. The CDR3 length is 20 residues. CDR3: CASSQSGTSGRSLYTDTQYF. CDR3 in DNA: TGTGCCAGCAGCCAGTCCGGGACTAGCGGGAGGTCGCTCTACACAGATACGCAGTATTTT.

This clonotype was found a few times. The chain carries TRBV9 and TRBJ2-7; D call uncertain. There are 16 residues in the CDR3. Germline V CDR1 and CDR2: SGDLS, YYNGEE. The ends were cut back, 2 bases at V and 2 bases at J, with 17 bases in the middle. CDR3 sequence (DNA): TGTGCCAGCAGCGTGTGGTCGAGGCTAGTCGCCTACGAGCAGTACTTC. It codes for CASSVWSRLVAYEQYF.

This clonotype has a handful of counts. The rearrangement links TRBV4-1 to TRBJ1-6; TRBD1 matches at 7 bases. J was trimmed by 7 bases and V by 6 bases; bases with no gene match: 12. From germline, CDR1 is MGHRA and CDR2 YSYEKL. CDR3 size: 16 residues. This chain's CDR3 is CASRYPGQSKNSPLHF. Here the CDR3 DNA reads TGCGCCAGCAGATACCCGGGACAGAGTAAAAATTCACCCCTCCACTTT.

This clonotype came up many times. This rearrangement joins TRBV5-1 to TRBJ2-1, with D perhaps matching TRBD2 (5 bases). V lost 4 bases to trimming and J lost 0 bases, with 23 bases between them. Germline assignment: CDR1 SGHRS and CDR2 YFSETQ. The CDR3 consists of 19 residues. The chain's CDR3 is CASSRGPQDFYYSYNEQFF. In DNA form, the CDR3 reads TGCGCCAGCAGCCGGGGTCCCCAAGACTTCTACTACTCCTACAATGAGCAGTTCTTC.

This clonotype was seen at least ten times. The chain couples TRBV29-1 to TRBJ2-3; D is ambiguous. Germline V gene data show CDR1 as SQVTM and CDR2 as ANQGSEA. The germline V and J ends were trimmed by 4 bases and 4 bases, with 12 bases remaining between them. CDR3 length: 13 amino acids. CDR3 protein: CSVVGQKADTQYF. Written as DNA, the CDR3 is TGCAGCGTTGTCGGCCAGAAGGCAGATACGCAGTATTTT.

In this sample, this clonotype turned up many times. The rearrangement links TRBV27 to TRBJ2-6; 7 nucleotides align to TRBD1. Germline CDR1 reads MNHEY; CDR2 reads SMNVEV (reference sequence). Trimming cost V 3 bases and J 1 base; bases outside gene matches: 0. CDR3 length equals 15 residues. The CDR3 here is CASSLGQSGANVLTF. CDR3 coding DNA: TGTGCCAGCAGTTTGGGACAGTCTGGGGCCAACGTCCTGACTTTC.

In this sample, this clonotype turned up a few times. The chain carries TRBV30 and TRBJ2-3; unclear D gene. CDR1 is GTSNPN and CDR2 is SVGIG in the germline V gene (reference sequence). Trimming removed 5 bases from V and 1 base from J, with 7 bases in between. The CDR3 consists of 12 residues. DNA for the CDR3: TGTGCCTGGGGACCGGGCACAGATACGCAGTATTTT. It yields the protein CAWGPGTDTQYF.

The chain couples TRBV9 to TRBJ1-3; no clear D gene. Looked up from germline, CDR1 is SGDLS and CDR2 is YYNGEE. The length of the CDR3 is 12 residues. V was shortened by 0 bases and J by 4 bases, with 2 bases between the two germline ends. The CDR3, as DNA: TGTGCCAGCAGCGTAGACGGAAACACCATATATTTT. Translation gives CASSVDGNTIYF. Full variable domain (outside the CDR3, taken from reference TRBV9 and TRBJ1-3): DSGVTQTPKHLITATGQRVTLRCSPRSGDLSVYWYQQSLDQGLQFLIQYYNGEERAKGNILERFSAQQFPDLHSELNLSSLELGDSALYFCASSVDGNTIYFGEGSWLTVV.

In its sample, this clonotype was seen many times. This CDR3 is CASSLESGGHNEQFF. The CDR3 nucleotides read TGTGCCAGCAGCTTGGAGTCGGGAGGGCACAATGAGCAGTTCTTC. The rearrangement links TRBV5-4 to TRBJ2-1; 8 bases match TRBD2. Trimming cost V 0 bases and J 5 bases; bases outside gene matches: 4. CDR1 is SGHNT, CDR2 YYREEE, per germline (reference sequence). This CDR3 has 15 amino acids.